This is a list of T cell receptor beta chains from one sample in a study of Graves' ophthalmopathy and Graves' hyperthyroidism. TCRdb called the multiplex PCR reads again in MiXCR, with one record for every CDR3 protein. The repertoire holds about 700,000 distinct CDR3 sequences, about two fifths seen once, with more than 2.5% in the top ten. Material for sequencing was peripheral blood. Receptors were obtained from an adult man with Graves' ophthalmopathy. Each CDR3 is given with its conserved first and last residue. The D gene is left open where the match is weak. Only some rows state a clone size, as once, few, many or a class for expanded clones.

clone size	V gene	J gene	D gene	CDR3 protein	CDR3 DNA
-	TRBV4-1	TRBJ2-7	TRBD2	CASSQDRLAGRYEQYF	TGCGCCAGCAGCCAAGATCGGCTAGCGGGAAGGTACGAGCAGTACTTC
many	TRBV29-1	TRBJ1-1	-	CSVLTWVDTEAFF	TGCAGCGTTCTTACATGGGTGGACACTGAAGCTTTCTTT
many	TRBV6-5	TRBJ1-2	TRBD1	CASSYLGQGFGYTF	TGTGCCAGCAGTTACCTCGGACAGGGGTTTGGCTACACCTTC
-	TRBV29-1	TRBJ2-7	TRBD2	CSAGLAGANEQYF	TGCAGCGCTGGACTAGCGGGAGCCAATGAGCAATACTTC
-	TRBV10-3	TRBJ1-2	TRBD1	CAISEATGGSAYGYTF	TGTGCCATCAGTGAGGCCACAGGGGGCTCCGCCTATGGCTACACCTTC
many	TRBV20-1	TRBJ1-1	-	CSARVRAINTEAFF	TGCAGTGCTAGAGTGCGCGCCATAAACACTGAAGCTTTCTTT
-	TRBV4-3	TRBJ2-2	-	CASRSGPSSQAGELFF	TGCGCCAGCAGATCTGGACCGAGCTCTCAGGCCGGGGAGCTGTTTTTT
-	TRBV29-1	TRBJ1-2	-	CSVEGRTGEVRYGYTF	TGCAGCGTAGAGGGGCGGACCGGGGAAGTTAGGTATGGCTACACCTTC
many	TRBV7-9	TRBJ1-5	-	CASSLGGREGQPQHF	TGTGCCAGCAGCTTAGGGGGCAGGGAGGGTCAGCCCCAGCATTTT
many	TRBV12-5	TRBJ1-1	-	CASGDRGIEAFF	TGTGCTAGTGGTGACCGGGGAATTGAAGCTTTCTTT
many	TRBV29-1	TRBJ2-7	-	CSVDGQVPYEQYF	TGCAGCGTTGATGGGCAGGTTCCCTACGAGCAGTACTTC
-	TRBV24-1	TRBJ1-2	-	CATSDPERAGRYGYTF	TGTGCCACCAGTGATCCGGAGAGGGCTGGGCGATATGGCTACACCTTC
-	TRBV29-1	TRBJ2-7	-	CSVAGRAYEQYF	TGCAGCGTTGCCGGCAGGGCCTACGAGCAGTACTTC
-	TRBV10-3	TRBJ1-1	-	CAISESADTEAFF	TGTGCCATCAGTGAGTCGGCCGACACTGAAGCTTTCTTT
many	TRBV19	TRBJ1-2	-	CASSPRPGYGYTF	TGTGCCAGTAGTCCCCGACCTGGGTATGGCTACACCTTC
few	TRBV6-5	TRBJ2-7	-	CASSEEILYEQYF	TGTGCCAGCAGTGAGGAGATACTCTACGAGCAGTACTTC
-	TRBV5-1	TRBJ2-5	TRBD2	CASTRLAGGPTAETQCF	TGTGCCAGCACCAGACTAGCGGGGGGCCCAACTGCGGAGACCCAGTGCTTC
many	TRBV24-1	TRBJ2-5	TRBD1	CATSDTGGSLETQYF	TGTGCCACCAGTGATACAGGGGGCAGTTTGGAGACCCAGTACTTC
-	TRBV7-2	TRBJ1-1	-	CASSLSGGYDTEAFF	TGTGCCAGCAGCTTGTCTGGGGGTTATGACACTGAAGCTTTCTTT
-	TRBV7-2	TRBJ2-7	TRBD2	CASGLAGFSYEQYF	TGTGCCTCGGGACTAGCGGGTTTCTCCTACGAGCAGTACTTC
few	TRBV9	TRBJ2-2	-	CASSIPGGGELFF	TGTGCCAGCAGCATCCCGGGCGGCGGGGAGCTGTTTTTT
-	TRBV4-2	TRBJ2-1	-	CASSRTPGTSYNEQFF	TGTGCCAGCAGCCGAACGCCCGGGACATCCTACAATGAGCAGTTCTTC
-	TRBV14	TRBJ1-2	TRBD1	CASRRTGADGYTF	TGTGCCAGCAGAAGGACAGGCGCCGATGGCTACACCTTC
many	TRBV29-1	TRBJ2-7	TRBD1	CSGTGTGDEQYF	TGCAGCGGCACCGGGACAGGGGACGAGCAGTACTTC
-	TRBV7-2	TRBJ2-1	-	CASSPGPSGGQFF	TGTGCCAGCAGCCCTGGACCCAGTGGGGGGCAGTTCTTC
many	TRBV14	TRBJ1-6	-	CASSLWAGEFPLHF	TGTGCCAGCAGCCTCTGGGCCGGGGAATTCCCCCTCCACTTT
many	TRBV2	TRBJ1-5	-	CASVGAGGGGQPQHF	TGTGCCAGCGTGGGGGCTGGGGGAGGCGGACAGCCCCAGCATTTT
-	TRBV5-1	TRBJ2-7	TRBD1	CASSPGTGGSEQYF	TGCGCCAGCAGCCCCGGGACAGGGGGCAGCGAGCAGTACTTC
many	TRBV6-5	TRBJ1-1	-	CASRVGLNTEAFF	TGTGCCAGCAGAGTGGGATTGAACACTGAAGCTTTCTTT
many	TRBV29-1	TRBJ2-7	TRBD2	CSAGREGPYEQYF	TGCAGCGCTGGGCGGGAGGGCCCCTACGAGCAGTACTTC
-	TRBV11-2	TRBJ1-6	-	CASSLEVSYNSPLHF	TGTGCCAGCAGCTTAGAGGTCTCCTATAATTCACCCCTCCACTTT
many	TRBV10-2	TRBJ1-5	-	CASSDSGVYQPQHF	TGCGCCAGCAGCGATTCAGGGGTATATCAGCCCCAGCATTTT
many	TRBV2	TRBJ2-7	-	CATGGDRREQYF	TGTGCCACCGGAGGGGATCGACGAGAGCAGTACTTC
-	TRBV27	TRBJ2-2	-	CASTSPGRELFF	TGTGCCAGCACCTCCCCAGGGCGGGAGCTGTTTTTT
many	TRBV5-4	TRBJ2-5	TRBD1	CASSQDRGQETQYF	TGTGCCAGCAGTCAGGACAGGGGCCAAGAGACCCAGTACTTC
once	TRBV10-3	TRBJ1-4	-	CAISDWTATNEKLFF	TGTGCCATCAGTGATTGGACAGCAACTAATGAAAAACTGTTTTTT
-	TRBV7-9	TRBJ2-5	TRBD2	CASRPGLAGETQYF	TGTGCCAGCAGACCCGGACTAGCGGGAGAGACCCAGTACTTC
-	TRBV29-1	TRBJ2-4	-	CSVEGTAKNIQYF	TGCAGCGTTGAAGGGACAGCCAAAAACATTCAGTACTTC
many	TRBV29-1	TRBJ1-4	-	CSVVVREKLFF	TGCAGCGTTGTCGTCAGAGAAAAACTGTTTTTT
-	TRBV7-9	TRBJ1-6	TRBD1	CASSPGQGATVSPLHF	TGTGCCAGCAGCCCAGGACAGGGGGCTACGGTTTCACCCCTCCACTTT
many	TRBV7-6	TRBJ2-5	-	CASSTRGPETQYF	TGTGCCAGCAGCACTAGGGGCCCAGAGACCCAGTACTTC
many	TRBV12-3/TRBV12-4	TRBJ1-2	-	CASSLQEGNYGYTF	TGTGCCAGCAGTTTACAGGAGGGGAACTATGGCTACACCTTC
once	TRBV2	TRBJ2-5	-	CASSEPGWGVLETQYF	TGTGCCAGCAGTGAACCCGGATGGGGGGTCCTAGAGACCCAGTACTTC
once	TRBV10-3	TRBJ1-1	TRBD1	CAISSGQEVNTEAFF	TGTGCCATCAGCTCGGGACAGGAGGTGAACACTGAAGCTTTCTTT
many	TRBV5-1	TRBJ2-5	-	CASRGDNQETQYF	TGCGCCAGCAGGGGGGACAACCAAGAGACCCAGTACTTC
many	TRBV19	TRBJ1-1	-	CASSSRPNEAFF	TGTGCCAGTAGTTCCCGCCCAAATGAAGCTTTCTTT
-	TRBV25-1	TRBJ1-2	-	CTSKGGSYGYTF	TGTACCAGCAAGGGAGGGAGCTATGGCTACACCTTC
many	TRBV10-3	TRBJ2-5	-	CAIRVAGEETQYF	TGTGCCATCAGGGTAGCCGGGGAAGAGACCCAGTACTTC
few	TRBV20-1	TRBJ1-1	TRBD1	CRVGRTGGMNTEAFF	TGCAGGGTGGGAAGGACAGGGGGCATGAACACTGAAGCTTTCTTT
few	TRBV7-9	TRBJ2-1	TRBD2	CRTSGPNEQFF	TGCCGGACTAGCGGGCCAAATGAGCAGTTCTTC
-	TRBV7-8	TRBJ2-7	-	CASSLLRQAKYEQYF	TGTGCCAGCAGCTTACTCCGACAGGCCAAATACGAGCAGTACTTC
few	TRBV12-3/TRBV12-4	TRBJ1-4	-	CASSPTRVRGTTNEKLFF	TGTGCCAGCAGTCCCACTCGTGTTCGGGGAACAACTAATGAAAAACTGTTTTTT
few	TRBV11-2	TRBJ1-3	-	CASSPRGAPGNTIYF	TGTGCCAGCAGCCCCCGAGGGGCCCCTGGAAACACCATATATTTT
-	TRBV2	TRBJ2-1	TRBD2	CASIGTSGNNEQFF	TGTGCCAGCATCGGAACTAGCGGGAACAATGAGCAGTTCTTC